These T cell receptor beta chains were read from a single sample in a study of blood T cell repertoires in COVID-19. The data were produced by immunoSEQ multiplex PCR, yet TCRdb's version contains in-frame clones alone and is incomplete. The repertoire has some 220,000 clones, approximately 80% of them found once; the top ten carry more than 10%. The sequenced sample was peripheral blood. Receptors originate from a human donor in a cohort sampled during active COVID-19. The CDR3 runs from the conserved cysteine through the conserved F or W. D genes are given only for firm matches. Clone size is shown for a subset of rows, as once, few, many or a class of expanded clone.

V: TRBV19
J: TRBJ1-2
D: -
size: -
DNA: TGTGCCAGTAGTCCCACAGGACTAGGAGGTGGCTACACCTTC
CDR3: CASSPTGLGGGYTF

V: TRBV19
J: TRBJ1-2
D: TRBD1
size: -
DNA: TGTGCCAGTAGTTGGGGGACAGGAAGCTATGGCTACACCTTC
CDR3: CASSWGTGSYGYTF

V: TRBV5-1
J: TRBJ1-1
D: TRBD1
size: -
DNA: TGCGCCAGCAGCTTCAGGGGGCGAGGAGGTGAAGCTTTCTTT
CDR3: CASSFRGRGGEAFF

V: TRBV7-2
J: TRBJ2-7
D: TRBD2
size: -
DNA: TGTGCCAGCAACACACCGGGACTAGCGGTTTGGGAGCAGTACTTC
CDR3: CASNTPGLAVWEQYF

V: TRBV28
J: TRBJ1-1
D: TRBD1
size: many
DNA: TGTGCCAGCAGGACAGGGGCCCGGAGGGACACTGAAGCTTTCTTT
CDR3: CASRTGARRDTEAFF

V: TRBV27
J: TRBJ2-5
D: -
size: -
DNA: TGTGCCAGCAGAGCAGGGGGGATCCCAGAGTACTTC
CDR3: CASRAGGIPEYF

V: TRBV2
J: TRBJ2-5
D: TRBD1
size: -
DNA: TGTGCCAGCAGTGGGGACAGAGAAGGGGAGACCCAGTACTTC
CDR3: CASSGDREGETQYF

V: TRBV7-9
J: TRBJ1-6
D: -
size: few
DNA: TGTGCCAGCAGCATGGGACAAAATAATTCACCCCTCCACTTT
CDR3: CASSMGQNNSPLHF

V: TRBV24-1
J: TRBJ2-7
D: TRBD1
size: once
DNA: TGTGCCACCAGTGATTTTAAACAGGGGGGCGACGAGCAGTACTTC
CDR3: CATSDFKQGGDEQYF

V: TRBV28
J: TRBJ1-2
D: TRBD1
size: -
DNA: TGTGCCAGCAGTTTCCCTACCGGACAGGGCTATGGCTACACCTTC
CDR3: CASSFPTGQGYGYTF

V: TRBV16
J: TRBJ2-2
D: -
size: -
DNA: TGTGCCAGCAGCCAATCCCCCCCTAGCCCAAACACCGGGGAGCTGTTTTTT
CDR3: CASSQSPPSPNTGELFF

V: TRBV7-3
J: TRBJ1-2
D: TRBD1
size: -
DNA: TGTGCCAGCAGTGTCGGACAGGGCTATGGCTACACCTTC
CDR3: CASSVGQGYGYTF

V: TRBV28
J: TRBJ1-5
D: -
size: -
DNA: TGTGCCAGCAGCGGGAGCTTCGGTAGCAATCAGCCCCAGCATTTT
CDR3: CASSGSFGSNQPQHF

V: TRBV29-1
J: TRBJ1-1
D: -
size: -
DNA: TGCAGCGTTGAATTTGGACAAGATGAAGCTTTCTTT
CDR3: CSVEFGQDEAFF

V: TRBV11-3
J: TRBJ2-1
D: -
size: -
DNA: TGTGCCAGCAGCTTAGGGGCGACAGCAAAGCAGTTCTTC
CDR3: CASSLGATAKQFF